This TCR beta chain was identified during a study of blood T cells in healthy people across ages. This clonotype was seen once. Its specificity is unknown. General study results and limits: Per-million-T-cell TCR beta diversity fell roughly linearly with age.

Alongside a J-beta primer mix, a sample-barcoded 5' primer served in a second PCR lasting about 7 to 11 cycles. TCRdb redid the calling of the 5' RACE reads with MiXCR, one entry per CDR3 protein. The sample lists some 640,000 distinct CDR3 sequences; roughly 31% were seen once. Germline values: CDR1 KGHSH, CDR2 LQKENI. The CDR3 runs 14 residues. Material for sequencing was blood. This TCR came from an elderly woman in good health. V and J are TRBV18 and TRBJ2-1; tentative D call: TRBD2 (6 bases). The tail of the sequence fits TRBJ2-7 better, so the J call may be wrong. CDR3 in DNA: TGTGCCAGCTCACCCCGGGACTTCTACTACGAGCAGTACTTC. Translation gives CASSPRDFYYEQYF.